The 2 T cell receptor beta chains presented below share a single source sample, sequenced in a study of cytomegalovirus exposure and HLA in healthy donors. Primers included in the PCR were 60 Vbeta and 13 Jbeta primers. TCRdb keeps only in-frame clones here, not all; method: immunoSEQ multiplex PCR. The sample shows some 85,000 clones, roughly 80% of them seen only once. The sequenced sample was PBMCs. Every receptor here comes from a male donor in good health and CMV-seronegative.

The J gene is TRBJ2-3, the V gene TRBV28; the D gene is possibly TRBD2 (6 bases). Germline values: CDR1 MDHEN, CDR2 SYDVKM. The germline V and J ends were trimmed by 2 bases and 3 bases, with 6 bases remaining between them. The CDR3 runs to 13 residues. Here the CDR3 DNA reads TGTGCCAGCAGTTTAGGGGGGACAGATACGCAGTATTTT. Amino acid sequence: CASSLGGTDTQYF.

This sequence joins TRBV28 and TRBJ1-2, with a weak D call TRBD1 (6 bases). The CDR3 runs 13 residues. Germline lookup yields CDR1 MDHEN and CDR2 SYDVKM. V was pared by 6 bases and J by 11 bases, with 19 bases between. CDR3 sequence: CASSPDRLVWYTF. The CDR3 DNA sequence: TGTGCCAGCAGCCCTGACAGGCTGGTGTGGTACACCTTC.